The 28 T cell receptor beta chains listed next were all sequenced from one sample in a study of monozygotic twins with inflammatory bowel disease. TCRdb re-called the 5' RACE reads; one entry per CDR3 protein, DNA not given. This sample's clone table lists approximately 420,000 distinct CDR3 sequences. The specimen was blood. Receptors were obtained from a human donor with ulcerative colitis or Crohn's disease, or a healthy co-twin of an affected twin (not recorded which).

The rearrangement joins TRBV24-1 to TRBJ2-1; absent DNA, TCRdb's TRBD1 call cannot be checked. This CDR3 is 16 amino acids long. The germline V gene has CDR1 KGHDR and CDR2 SFDVKD. The CDR3 spells CATSSPGQGLYNEQFF.

The chain carries TRBV6-5 and TRBJ2-1; without DNA, the TCRdb call of TRBD1 cannot be checked. The CDR3 is 14 amino acids. Germline V gene sequence: CDR1 MNHEY, CDR2 SVGAGI. CDR3 region: CASSYGGKGEEQFF.

The J gene is TRBJ1-4, the V gene TRBV2; absent DNA, TCRdb's TRBD1 call cannot be checked. The V gene's germline CDR1 is SNHLY and CDR2 FYNNEI. The CDR3 spans 14 residues. The CDR3 sequence is CASRGGQGPEKLFF.

The V call is TRBV7-2, the J call TRBJ2-5. The CDR3 totals 14 residues. In germline, CDR1 is SGHTA, CDR2 FQGNSA. The CDR3 is CASSLGILGETQYF. The full variable domain, rest sourced from reference TRBV7-2 and TRBJ2-5, is GAGVSQSPSNKVTEKGKDVELRCDPISGHTALYWYRQSLGQGLEFLIYFQGNSAPDKSGLPSDRFSAERTGGSVSTLTIQRTQQEDSAVYLCASSLGILGETQYFGPGTRLLVL.

The rearrangement links TRBV29-1 to TRBJ2-2; lacking DNA, the TRBD1 call made by TCRdb goes unchecked. The CDR3 runs to 13 residues. CDR1 is SQVTM, CDR2 ANQGSEA, per germline. CDR3 loop: CSVVGGATRELFF.

The chain links TRBV12-3 or TRBV12-4 to TRBJ1-5; the D gene TCRdb calls, TRBD1, cannot be checked with no DNA. The length of the CDR3 is 15 residues. The CDR3 spells CASSFPPLSNQPQHF.

CDR3 region: CASSHESDYSF. This chain links TRBV5-1 with TRBJ2-3; without DNA, the TCRdb call of TRBD2 cannot be checked. Germline values: CDR1 SGHRS, CDR2 YFSETQ. The CDR3 is 11 amino acids.

This chain uses TRBV20-1 with TRBJ2-3; TCRdb reports TRBD2, a call that lacks DNA to check it against. This CDR3 contains 15 residues. Germline CDR1 is DFQATT and CDR2 is SNEGSKA (reference sequence). CDR3 loop: CSASPSGMRTDTQYF.

This chain links TRBV7-2 with TRBJ2-1; TCRdb's D call, TRBD2, is unchecked because there is no DNA. The CDR3 length is 16 residues. CDR1 is SGHTA and CDR2 is FQGNSA in the germline V gene. CDR3 region: CASSSSGPGSYNEQFF.

This chain links TRBV27 with TRBJ2-7. CDR1 is MNHEY and CDR2 is SMNVEV in the germline V gene (reference sequence). This CDR3 is built from 12 residues. The CDR3 loop is CASSSYFMEQYF.

V is TRBV7-9 and J is TRBJ1-1; the D call from TCRdb, TRBD1, cannot be confirmed without DNA. The CDR3 has 15 residues. The germline CDR1 and CDR2 sequences are SEHNR and FQNEAQ (reference sequence). The CDR3 loop is CASSPTGVGNTEAFF.

The chain is built from TRBV5-6 and TRBJ2-4; checking the TCRdb D call of TRBD1 is not possible without DNA. Germline-derived CDR1 and CDR2 are SGHDT and YYEEEE. The CDR3 runs 15 residues. The CDR3 is CASTNTRGSKNIQYF. Full variable domain (rest looked up from reference TRBV5-6 and TRBJ2-4): DAGVTQSPTHLIKTRGQQVTLRCSPKSGHDTVSWYQQALGQGPQFIFQYYEEEERQRGNFPDRFSGHQFPNYSSELNVNALLLGDSALYLCASTNTRGSKNIQYFGAGTRLSVL.

The rearrangement joins TRBV27 to TRBJ1-5. Per the germline V gene, CDR1 is MNHEY and CDR2 is SMNVEV (reference sequence). The CDR3 is 15 amino acids. The CDR3 sequence is CASSLLPPEDQPQHF.

The V and J genes are TRBV3-1 and TRBJ2-7; with no DNA, the TCRdb D assignment of TRBD2 cannot be verified. Germline CDR1 reads LGHDT; CDR2 reads YNNKEL (reference sequence). CDR3 size: 15 residues. CDR3 in amino acids: CASSQGLGESYEQYF.

This chain joins TRBV7-2 and TRBJ2-6; there is no DNA to check the TCRdb D call of TRBD1. Germline CDR1 SGHTA, CDR2 FQGNSA. The CDR3 length is 17 residues. The CDR3 region is CASSLRTGGSGANVLTF. The full variable domain, in which reference TRBV7-2 and TRBJ2-6 provide the parts outside the CDR3, is GAGVSQSPSNKVTEKGKDVELRCDPISGHTALYWYRQSLGQGLEFLIYFQGNSAPDKSGLPSDRFSAERTGGSVSTLTIQRTQQEDSAVYLCASSLRTGGSGANVLTFGAGSRLTVL.

The chain joins TRBV6-5 to TRBJ2-7; TCRdb returns TRBD2, unconfirmable since there is no DNA. The V gene's germline CDR1 is MNHEY and CDR2 SVGAGI. The CDR3 covers 17 residues. CDR3 sequence reads: CASSSSRGYSSQHEQYF.

This chain connects TRBV18 to TRBJ2-7; TCRdb lists TRBD2, though no DNA is available to test this call. The CDR3 covers 14 residues. Germline values: CDR1 KGHSH, CDR2 LQKENI. CDR3 region: CASFTGTSGYEQYF.

The chain combines TRBV13 with TRBJ2-7; TCRdb gives TRBD2 as the D gene, but with no DNA this cannot be confirmed. The CDR3 has 15 residues. Germline CDR1 PRHDT, CDR2 FYEKMQ (reference sequence). The CDR3 sequence is CASSLLAGPSYEQYF.

The rearrangement links TRBV7-6 to TRBJ2-3. Germline V CDR1 and CDR2: SGHVS, FNYEAQ. The CDR3 has 15 amino acids. CDR3: CASSLGAEATDTQYF.

The chain joins TRBV5-1 to TRBJ2-5; the D gene TCRdb calls, TRBD2, cannot be checked with no DNA. CDR3 length: 14 amino acids. The V gene's germline CDR1 is SGHRS and CDR2 YFSETQ. The CDR3 region is CASSRGSEAETQYF.

The chain combines TRBV19 with TRBJ1-1. Germline CDR1 and CDR2: LNHDA and SQIVND (reference sequence). The CDR3 loop spans 13 amino acids. CDR3 loop: CASSIDWNTEAFF.

V is TRBV6-1 and J is TRBJ2-5. This CDR3 comprises 14 residues. The germline gives CDR1 MNHNS, CDR2 SASEGT. The CDR3 region is CASSNEPSAETQYF.

This chain joins TRBV18 and TRBJ1-1; without DNA, the TCRdb call of TRBD1 cannot be checked. In germline, CDR1 is KGHSH, CDR2 LQKENI. The CDR3 sequence is 16 residues long. The CDR3 region is CASSPMGQPMNTEAFF.

The chain couples TRBV15 to TRBJ2-3; there is no DNA to check the TCRdb D call of TRBD2. Germline V lookup: CDR1 LNHNV, CDR2 YYDKDF (reference sequence). This CDR3 comprises 20 residues. The CDR3 spells CATSGGASGRARYGTDTQYF. Together with reference TRBV15 and TRBJ2-3, the CDR3 gives the full variable domain: DAMVIQNPRYQVTQFGKPVTLSCSQTLNHNVMYWYQQKSSQAPKLLFHYYDKDFNNEADTPDNFQSRRPNTSFCFLDIRSPGLGDTAMYLCATSGGASGRARYGTDTQYFGPGTRLTVL.

The gene calls are TRBV29-1 and TRBJ2-3; TCRdb names TRBD1, which stays unverified in the absence of DNA. The CDR3 runs 13 residues. The germline gives CDR1 SQVTM, CDR2 ANQGSEA. The CDR3 loop reads CSAPTGRTDTQYF.

This rearrangement joins TRBV7-9 to TRBJ2-1; TCRdb picks TRBD2, but there is no DNA to check that call. From germline, CDR1 is SEHNR and CDR2 FQNEAQ (reference sequence). This CDR3 spans 14 amino acids. CDR3 sequence: CASSLGLGSNEQFF.

The rearrangement links TRBV5-1 to TRBJ2-1; TCRdb calls TRBD2, which cannot be checked without DNA. Germline CDR1 SGHRS, CDR2 YFSETQ. CDR3 length: 15 residues. This CDR3 is CASSPRLAGLNEQFF. Using reference TRBV5-1 and TRBJ2-1 for the parts outside the CDR3, the full variable domain is KAGVTQTPRYLIKTRGQQVTLSCSPISGHRSVSWYQQTPGQGLQFLFEYFSETQRNKGNFPGRFSGRQFSNSRSEMNVSTLELGDSALYLCASSPRLAGLNEQFFGPGTRLTVL.

V gene TRBV28 combines with J gene TRBJ1-1. This CDR3 has 11 residues. The V gene's germline CDR1 is MDHEN and CDR2 SYDVKM. The CDR3 sequence is CASRLYTEAFF.